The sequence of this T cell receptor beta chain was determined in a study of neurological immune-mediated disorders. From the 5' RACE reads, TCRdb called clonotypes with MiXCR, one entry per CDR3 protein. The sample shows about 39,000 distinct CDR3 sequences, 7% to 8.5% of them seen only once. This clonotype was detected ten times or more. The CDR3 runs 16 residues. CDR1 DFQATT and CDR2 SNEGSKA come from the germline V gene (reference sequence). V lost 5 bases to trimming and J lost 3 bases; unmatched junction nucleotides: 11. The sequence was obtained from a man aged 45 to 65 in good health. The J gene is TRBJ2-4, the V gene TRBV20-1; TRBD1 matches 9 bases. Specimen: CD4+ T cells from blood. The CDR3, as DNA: TGCAGTGCTGACCCTTACGGGACAGGGCGCAAAAACATTCAGTACTTC. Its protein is CSADPYGTGRKNIQYF.